These 21 T cell receptor beta chains share one sample of origin, sequenced in a study of radiation and T cells in renal cell carcinoma. Only in-frame clones appear in the TCRdb table, and some are missing; sequencing was by immunoSEQ multiplex PCR. The sample lists roughly 75,000 clones, around 80% occurring once. Sample time point: blood 2 weeks post-SBRT. Treatment defined: 15 Gy SBRT to primary tumor, nephrectomy 4 weeks later. Material: blood, obtained from a patient whose treatment included radiotherapy and nephrectomy. Receptors originate from a man aged 60 to 69 with renal cell carcinoma.

Concerning this clone: Additional DNA sequences in this sample encode the identical CDR3. The chain recombines TRBV9 with TRBJ2-7; D is perhaps TRBD2 (6 bases). Trimming pared 0 bases from V and 4 bases from J, leaving 11 bases between. The CDR3 contains 14 residues. The germline V gene encodes CDR1 SGDLS and CDR2 YYNGEE. The CDR3 DNA reads as TGTGCCAGCAGCGTAGGAGGAGGGACGTACGAGCAGTACTTC. This encodes CASSVGGGTYEQYF.

This clone was detected only once. This chain uses TRBV5-1 with TRBJ2-7, with unresolved D. The germline V gene encodes CDR1 SGHRS and CDR2 YFSETQ. Trimming pared 5 bases from V and 4 bases from J, leaving 7 bases between. This CDR3 spans 11 amino acids. The CDR3, as DNA: TGCGCCAGCAGGGGCGGATACGAGCAGTACTTC. This encodes CASRGGYEQYF. Based on the CDR3 plus reference TRBV5-1 and TRBJ2-7, the full variable domain is KAGVTQTPRYLIKTRGQQVTLSCSPISGHRSVSWYQQTPGQGLQFLFEYFSETQRNKGNFPGRFSGRQFSNSRSEMNVSTLELGDSALYLCASRGGYEQYFGPGTRLTVT.

The genes are TRBV4-2 and TRBJ2-1, with 8 bases matching TRBD2. The length of the CDR3 is 14 residues. Germline V lookup: CDR1 LGHNA, CDR2 YNFKEQ. J was trimmed by 4 bases and V by 4 bases; bases with no gene match: 3. The CDR3 is CASSPAGEYNEQFF. The DNA of the CDR3 is TGTGCCAGCAGCCCAGCGGGGGAGTACAATGAGCAGTTCTTC.

J is TRBJ2-3 and V is TRBV7-2, with TRBD1 identical over 8 bases. Germline V gene sequence: CDR1 SGHTA, CDR2 FQGNSA. The CDR3 sequence is 15 residues long. The J segment lost 1 base and the V segment lost 2 bases, leaving 2 bases of the junction unmatched. CDR3 nucleotides: TGTGCCAGCAGCTTACCCAGGGGGCGCACAGATACGCAGTATTTT. Residues: CASSLPRGRTDTQYF.

This clone has a handful of counts. The chain joins TRBV28 to TRBJ2-7; possibly TRBD1 for D (6 bases). The CDR3 consists of 14 residues. Trimming left V 3 bases short and J 2 bases short, with 11 bases between. Germline CDR1 and CDR2: MDHEN and SYDVKM. The CDR3 DNA sequence: TGTGCCAGCAGTTTTGCAGGGGTGGCCTACGAGCAGTACTTC. Protein product: CASSFAGVAYEQYF. Looking up the rest from reference TRBV28 and TRBJ2-7 gives the full variable domain: DVKVTQSSRYLVKRTGEKVFLECVQDMDHENMFWYRQDPGLGLRLIYFSYDVKMKEKGDIPEGYSVSREKKERFSLILESASTNQTSMYLCASSFAGVAYEQYFGPGTRLTVT.

The rearrangement links TRBV5-4 to TRBJ2-3; D is unclear. Germline loops: CDR1 SGHNT, CDR2 YYREEE (reference sequence). Trimming took 2 bases from V and 5 from J, leaving 3 bases between them. CDR3 length: 11 residues. The CDR3 spells CASSFGDTQYF. CDR3 nucleotide sequence: TGTGCCAGCAGCTTCGGAGATACGCAGTATTTT.

The CDR3 DNA reads as TGTGCCAGCAGTGAAGGGATCAATGGTGAAGCTTTCTTT. Translating gives CASSEGINGEAFF. V is TRBV6-1 and J is TRBJ1-1; D remains ambiguous. Germline CDR1 MNHNS, CDR2 SASEGT. V was cut by 1 base and J by 7 bases, with 10 bases left in between. This CDR3 region has 13 residues.

A few counts support this clone. V and J are TRBV4-1 and TRBJ2-2, with 7 bases identical to TRBD2. Germline lookup yields CDR1 MGHRA and CDR2 YSYEKL. The CDR3 runs to 13 residues. With V trimmed by 5 bases and J by 6 bases, 3 bases remained unmatched. The CDR3 region has the DNA TGCGCCAGCAGCGATGGGGGGGCCGGGGAGCTGTTTTTT. This codes for CASSDGGAGELFF.

This chain connects TRBV19 to TRBJ2-7; unclear D gene. The CDR3 covers 14 residues. V lost 1 base to trimming and J lost 5 bases, with 12 bases between them. From germline, CDR1 is LNHDA and CDR2 SQIVND (reference sequence). CDR3 sequence: CASSIGAPLNEQYF. CDR3 coding DNA: TGTGCCAGTAGTATAGGGGCCCCACTGAACGAGCAGTACTTC.

The V and J genes are TRBV11-2 and TRBJ2-1; 7 nucleotides line up with TRBD1. The J segment lost 9 bases and the V segment lost 3 bases, leaving 8 bases of the junction unmatched. The germline V gene has CDR1 SGHAT and CDR2 FQNNGV. The CDR3 is 14 residues long. Here the CDR3 DNA reads TGTGCCAGCAGCTTTTCAGGGGGTATTCTTGAGCAGTTCTTC. Translated, it gives CASSFSGGILEQFF.

The V gene is TRBV4-1, the J gene TRBJ2-3, with D hard to call. Germline lookup yields CDR1 MGHRA and CDR2 YSYEKL. The CDR3 sequence is 13 residues long. Deletions cut 4 bases from V and 0 bases from J, with 5 bases between. The CDR3 spells CASSPTSTDTQYF. For the CDR3, the DNA is TGCGCCAGCAGCCCGACAAGCACAGATACGCAGTATTTT.

This clone was counted a single time. The chain couples TRBV5-1 to TRBJ2-2, with TRBD2 matching 7 bases. This CDR3 is built from 17 residues. Unmatched junction bases numbered 5, after V lost 0 bases and J lost 0 bases. Germline assignment: CDR1 SGHRS and CDR2 YFSETQ. The CDR3 loop reads CASSLGLAGANTGELFF. The CDR3 coding sequence is TGCGCCAGCAGCTTGGGATTGGCGGGGGCGAACACCGGGGAGCTGTTTTTT. The full variable domain, rest sourced from reference TRBV5-1 and TRBJ2-2, is KAGVTQTPRYLIKTRGQQVTLSCSPISGHRSVSWYQQTPGQGLQFLFEYFSETQRNKGNFPGRFSGRQFSNSRSEMNVSTLELGDSALYLCASSLGLAGANTGELFFGEGSRLTVL.

The gene calls are TRBV6-1 and TRBJ1-1; D gene uncertain. The germline V gene has CDR1 MNHNS and CDR2 SASEGT. Trimming shortened V by 4 bases and J by 0 bases, and 18 bases separated the two germline ends. The CDR3 runs to 17 residues. CDR3 residues: CASSVRGKMGMNTEAFF. DNA of the CDR3: TGTGCCAGCAGTGTACGGGGAAAGATGGGAATGAACACTGAAGCTTTCTTT.

The V and J genes are TRBV30 and TRBJ1-5, with D tentatively TRBD1 (6 bases). Germline V gene lookup returns CDR1 GTSNPN and CDR2 SVGIG (reference sequence). The length of the CDR3 is 14 residues. V dropped 2 bases and J dropped 4 bases, with 12 bases sitting between them. The CDR3 nucleotides read TGTGCCTGGAGTAGGGCAGGGGCAAATCAGCCCCAGCATTTT. Translated: CAWSRAGANQPQHF.

This clone appeared once. The J gene is TRBJ2-7, the V gene TRBV10-3, with D uncertain. CDR3 size: 14 residues. Germline values: CDR1 ENHRY, CDR2 SYGVKD. The V and J ends lost 10 bases and 0 bases respectively, with 16 bases between them. DNA for the CDR3: TGTGCCAGCCGACAAGGTTTTAACTCCTACGAGCAGTACTTC. This translates into CASRQGFNSYEQYF.

The gene calls are TRBV5-1 and TRBJ2-1, with D perhaps given as TRBD1 or TRBD2 (5 bases each). The V gene's germline CDR1 is SGHRS and CDR2 YFSETQ. V gave up 6 bases and J gave up 9 bases, with 19 bases separating them. The CDR3 length is 14 residues. The CDR3 protein is CASNPRGQGGEQFF. CDR3 sequence (DNA): TGCGCCAGCAACCCGAGGGGTCAAGGCGGTGAGCAGTTCTTC.

This clone was detected a few times. The CDR3 spells CASRSHSGVEQFF. The CDR3 coding sequence is TGTGCCAGCAGATCTCACAGTGGAGTTGAGCAGTTCTTC. The gene calls are TRBV27 and TRBJ2-1; unclear D gene. CDR1 is MNHEY, CDR2 SMNVEV, per germline (reference sequence). The CDR3 sequence is 13 residues long. Trimming shortened V by 6 bases and J by 9 bases, and 15 bases separated the two germline ends.

V is TRBV28 and J is TRBJ1-1; D unclear. This CDR3 has 12 residues. V gave up 6 bases and J gave up 6 bases, with 11 bases separating them. The germline V gene has CDR1 MDHEN and CDR2 SYDVKM. The CDR3 region has the DNA TGTGCCAGCAGGGACTTGGTCTCTGAAGCTTTCTTT. It translates to CASRDLVSEAFF.

The CDR3 DNA sequence: TGTGCCAGCAGCTTAGATCACCAGGGGAACACTGAAGCTTTCTTT. Amino acid sequence: CASSLDHQGNTEAFF. The chain couples TRBV11-2 to TRBJ1-1; tentative D call: TRBD1 (5 bases). Germline-derived CDR1 and CDR2 are SGHAT and FQNNGV. This CDR3 comprises 15 residues. V lost 0 bases, J lost 1 base, and 9 bases lay in between.

The chain recombines TRBV10-1 with TRBJ1-1; a weak D match, TRBD1 (6 bases). The V and J ends lost 6 bases and 2 bases respectively, with 13 bases between them. The CDR3 consists of 14 residues. CDR1 and CDR2 from the germline V gene are WNHNN and SYGVQD (reference sequence). This CDR3 is CASRGAGVNTEAFF. The CDR3 DNA reads TGCGCCAGCAGGGGTGCAGGGGTCAACACTGAAGCTTTCTTT.

J is TRBJ1-1 and V is TRBV19, with D possibly TRBD1 on 6 matching bases. There are 14 residues in the CDR3. CDR1 and CDR2 (germline): LNHDA, SQIVND (reference sequence). With 3 bases removed from V and 5 bases from J, the gap between germline ends came to 13 bases. The CDR3 reads CASSMSPQGTEAFF. CDR3 nucleotide sequence: TGTGCCAGTAGTATGTCCCCTCAGGGGACTGAAGCTTTCTTT.